Listed below are T cell receptor beta chains from one sample, sequenced in a study of T cell responses to AZD1222 COVID-19 vaccine. Clones were sequenced by immunoSEQ multiplex PCR, and TCRdb holds only the in-frame ones, with some missing. The sample records about 120,000 clones, about 80% being singletons. Here the sequenced sample was peripheral blood, taken on day 0 of AZD1222 vaccination. The origin of the receptors is an adult in good health. Each CDR3 is given with its conserved first and last residue. The D gene is left open where the match is weak. Size is stated for part of the rows, as once, few or many counts, or as a class when the clone is expanded.

d_gene | j_gene | abundance | v_gene | CDR3nt | CDR3aa
- | TRBJ1-2 | - | TRBV15 | TGTGCCACCAGCAGAGACCAGGAAGGGGGCTACACCTTC | CATSRDQEGGYTF
- | TRBJ2-1 | few | TRBV6-5 | TGTGCCAGCAGCCGAGACCAGAGCTCCTACAATGAGCAGTTCTTC | CASSRDQSSYNEQFF
- | TRBJ2-3 | - | TRBV9 | TGTGCCAGCAGCGTTGGGATCGGGACGGCCCTAGATACGCAGTATTTT | CASSVGIGTALDTQYF
- | TRBJ1-2 | - | TRBV3-1/TRBV3-2 | TGTGCCAGCAGCCAAGGGGCCAGGGGTACTTATGGCTACACCTTC | CASSQGARGTYGYTF
- | TRBJ2-7 | - | TRBV23-1 | TGCGCCAGCAGTCTAGGCGGAGACAGTTCCCGGTACGAGCAGTACTTC | CASSLGGDSSRYEQYF
- | TRBJ1-6 | - | TRBV6-5 | TGTGCCAGCAGTTACGGGCAGGATTCACCCCTCCACTTT | CASSYGQDSPLHF
- | TRBJ2-3 | - | TRBV19 | TGTGCCAGTAGTAAGGGGTACACAGATACGCAGTATTTT | CASSKGYTDTQYF
TRBD1 | TRBJ1-1 | - | TRBV18 | TGTGCCAGCTCCCAATTGACAGGGCCCACTGAAGCTTTCTTT | CASSQLTGPTEAFF
- | TRBJ1-6 | - | TRBV6-4 | TGTGCCAGCAGTGACTCACGGCTCCAACTATATTCACCCCTCCACTTT | CASSDSRLQLYSPLHF
- | TRBJ2-7 | - | TRBV6-6 | TGTGCCAGCAGTCCGGATGCCCCCTACGAGCAGTACTTC | CASSPDAPYEQYF
TRBD1 | TRBJ1-1 | - | TRBV4-3 | TGCGCCAGCAGCCAGAGCAGGGGGCAGCGGACTGAAGCTTTCTTT | CASSQSRGQRTEAFF
TRBD1 | TRBJ1-1 | - | TRBV27 | TGTGCCAGCAGTTTATTCGGGACAGTCATGAACACTGAAGCTTTCTTT | CASSLFGTVMNTEAFF
- | TRBJ1-2 | - | TRBV30 | TGTGCCTGGAGGGGGGCTTACTATGGCTACACCTTC | CAWRGAYYGYTF
- | TRBJ2-5 | few | TRBV28 | TGTGCCAGCAGTTTAGGGGGGTCTGCGGGAGAGACCCAGTACTTC | CASSLGGSAGETQYF
- | TRBJ1-2 | - | TRBV3-1/TRBV3-2 | TGTGCCAGCAGCCAAGGCCAGGGAAGGAACTATGGCTACACCTTC | CASSQGQGRNYGYTF
TRBD2 | TRBJ2-7 | - | TRBV10-3 | TGTGCCATCAGTGGGGGAGGGACTTTTATCAACTACGAGCAGTACTTC | CAISGGGTFINYEQYF
- | TRBJ2-7 | - | TRBV11-2 | TGTGCCAGCAGCGCCTCGGGACCCAGGAACCACGAGCAGTACTTC | CASSASGPRNHEQYF
TRBD1 | TRBJ2-5 | once | TRBV7-9 | TGTGCCAGCAGCTTTCAGGGGGTAGGGGAGACCCAGTACTTC | CASSFQGVGETQYF
TRBD1 | TRBJ1-1 | - | TRBV5-1 | TGCGCCAGCAGCCCCCAGGGACAGGGGGTAGCTTTCTTT | CASSPQGQGVAFF
- | TRBJ1-3 | - | TRBV5-1 | TGCGCCAGCAGCTTGGAGGGGGATCCTCGCGGAAACACCATATATTTT | CASSLEGDPRGNTIYF
TRBD1 | TRBJ1-3 | few | TRBV5-6 | TGTGCCAGCAGCAGTGACAGGGTTACAGGAAACACCATATATTTT | CASSSDRVTGNTIYF
- | TRBJ1-1 | - | TRBV5-1 | TGCGCCAGCACCTTGGGCACTGAAGCTTTCTTT | CASTLGTEAFF
TRBD1 | TRBJ2-7 | - | TRBV11-3 | TGTGCCAGCAGCACCGGGACAGGGAACCCCTACGAGCAGTACTTC | CASSTGTGNPYEQYF
- | TRBJ1-4 | once | TRBV5-8 | TGTGCCAGCAGCTTGGAGGGTACAACTAATGAAAAACTGTTTTTT | CASSLEGTTNEKLFF
- | TRBJ1-2 | - | TRBV28 | TGTGCCAGCAGTTTAAGGTTCTATGGCTACACCTTC | CASSLRFYGYTF
- | TRBJ2-6 | - | TRBV6-2/TRBV6-3 | TGTGCCAGCACCCCCACCGGCCGCGGCGGAGGGGCCAACGTCCTGACTTTC | CASTPTGRGGGANVLTF
TRBD2 | TRBJ2-3 | - | TRBV27 | TGTGCTAGCAGTCGGTCGACTAGCGGGTCCACAGATACGCAGTATTTT | CASSRSTSGSTDTQYF
- | TRBJ1-1 | - | TRBV12-3/TRBV12-4 | TGTGCCAGCAGTTTAGCAGAGAACACTGAAGCTTTCTTT | CASSLAENTEAFF
- | TRBJ2-2 | - | TRBV5-6 | TGTGCCAGCAGCTTTGCGCTGGGGTTTGGCGGGGAGCTGTTTTTT | CASSFALGFGGELFF
TRBD1 | TRBJ1-2 | once | TRBV19 | TGTGCCAGTAGTAGCCCAAGGACAGGGTATGGCTACACCTTC | CASSSPRTGYGYTF
- | TRBJ2-2 | - | TRBV28 | TGTGCCAGCAGTTTGGACAGTCTGATAAACACCGGGGAGCTGTTTTTT | CASSLDSLINTGELFF
- | TRBJ2-1 | few | TRBV28 | TGTGCCAGCAGTTCGACTAGTAGGGGCAATGAGCAGTTCTTC | CASSSTSRGNEQFF
- | TRBJ1-2 | - | TRBV5-6 | TGTGCCAGCAGCCAGGGGATGAACGATGGCTACACCTTC | CASSQGMNDGYTF
TRBD1 | TRBJ1-1 | - | TRBV10-3 | TGTGCCATCAGCGTGGACAGGGGGCACACTGAAGCTTTCTTT | CAISVDRGHTEAFF
- | TRBJ1-1 | - | TRBV19 | TGTGCCAGTAGTATAGATCCCGACTTGGTGGCTTTCTTT | CASSIDPDLVAFF
TRBD2 | TRBJ2-7 | - | TRBV4-3 | TGCGCCAGCAGCCCCCAACTAGCGGGTAGCTACGAGCAGTACTTC | CASSPQLAGSYEQYF
- | TRBJ2-7 | - | TRBV28 | TGTGCCAGCAGTTCTGCGGGGGCTCCGAGCTCCTACGAGCAGTACTTC | CASSSAGAPSSYEQYF
- | TRBJ2-6 | - | TRBV18 | TGTGCCAGCTCACCTATGGGGGCCACTGGGGCCAACGTCCTGACTTTC | CASSPMGATGANVLTF
- | TRBJ1-2 | - | TRBV28 | TGTGCCAGCAGCTCGGGGGATAACTATGGCTACACCTTC | CASSSGDNYGYTF
TRBD1 | TRBJ1-1 | - | TRBV6-5 | TGTGCCAGCAAGCCGGGACAGGACAACACTGAAGCTTTCTTT | CASKPGQDNTEAFF
- | TRBJ2-7 | - | TRBV7-3 | TGTGCCAGCAGCTTAATGGAGGGTCCTTACGAGCAGTACTTC | CASSLMEGPYEQYF
- | TRBJ1-1 | few | TRBV6-2/TRBV6-3 | TGTGCCAGCAGTTACTACGCCACCGAAGCTTTCTTT | CASSYYATEAFF
- | TRBJ2-5 | - | TRBV7-9 | TGTGCCAGCAGCTTACTGCGTATCGGGGGGACCCAGTACTTC | CASSLLRIGGTQYF
- | TRBJ2-1 | - | TRBV6-5 | TGTGCCAGCATGTCCTTAGACAGAAATGAGCAGTTCTTC | CASMSLDRNEQFF
TRBD1 | TRBJ1-4 | - | TRBV7-2 | TGTGCCAGCAGCCTGACAGGGCCTACTAATGAAAAACTGTTTTTT | CASSLTGPTNEKLFF
- | TRBJ2-5 | - | TRBV28 | TGTGCCAGCAGTTTATTGAACAGAGGGAAAGAGACCCAGTACTTC | CASSLLNRGKETQYF
- | TRBJ1-1 | - | TRBV19 | TGTGCCAGTAGTATTGAGAGCCGTCGAGGGGAAGCTTTCTTT | CASSIESRRGEAFF
- | TRBJ1-1 | - | TRBV7-9 | TGTGCCAGCAGCTTACGGTCCAACCTGAACACTGAAGCTTTCTTT | CASSLRSNLNTEAFF
TRBD1 | TRBJ1-1 | - | TRBV18 | TGTGCCAGCTCATCACAGGGGGCGCAGAACCCTGAAGCTTTCTTT | CASSSQGAQNPEAFF
- | TRBJ1-1 | - | TRBV7-2 | TGTGCCAGCAGCCAGCAACAGGGAAGGGCGGGGGCTTTCTTT | CASSQQQGRAGAFF
TRBD1 | TRBJ1-5 | - | TRBV19 | TGTGCCAGTAGACGGGACAGCATAAGCAATCAGCCCCAGCATTTT | CASRRDSISNQPQHF
- | TRBJ2-2 | - | TRBV6-4 | TGTGCCAGCAGTGACTCCTCAGAGACCGGGGAGCTGTTTTTT | CASSDSSETGELFF